This T cell receptor (beta chain) was identified in a study of blood T cell repertoires in COVID-19. Looking at the study overall: Acute and convalescent COVID-19 specimens originated in the United States, Italy and Spain.

Only one count was recorded for this clone. Libraries were prepared by immunoSEQ multiplex PCR; TCRdb keeps only in-frame clonotypes and omits some of them. The data hold under 200,000 clones, with more than 70% observed a single time. Germline V CDR1 and CDR2: SGHNT, YENEEA. The CDR3 length is 14 residues. V was shortened by 3 bases and J by 0 bases, with 7 bases between the two germline ends. The chain links TRBV11-3 to TRBJ2-3, with unresolved D. Sequencing input: peripheral blood. The TCR comes from a man aged 35 to 55 with active or convalescent COVID-19. In nucleotides, the CDR3 is TGTGCCAGCAGCTTTCTCGTTAGCACAGATACGCAGTATTTT. This sequence encodes CASSFLVSTDTQYF.